Following are 8 T cell receptor beta chains from one sample sequenced in a study of shared clonotypes between healthy human individuals. TCRdb's table, derived via immunoSEQ multiplex PCR, lists solely in-frame clones and lacks some. Of over a million clones in the sample, roughly 96% were seen once. Sequencing was performed on naive CD4+ T cells sorted from blood. Subset given: CD45RA+ positively selected. The origin of the receptors is a man in his thirties or forties in good health.

V and J are TRBV27 and TRBJ1-1, with D possibly matching TRBD1 (5 bases). The CDR3 runs to 14 residues. Trimming took 3 bases from V and 1 from J, leaving 9 bases between them. CDR1 is MNHEY and CDR2 is SMNVEV in the germline V gene (reference sequence). DNA of the CDR3: TGTGCCAGCAGTTTTGGGGCGCGGAACACTGAAGCTTTCTTT. This codes for CASSFGARNTEAFF.

The V gene is TRBV7-8, the J gene TRBJ2-2; TRBD2 might be the D (5 bases). This CDR3 region has 14 residues. Germline V gene lookup returns CDR1 SGHVS and CDR2 FQNEAQ. Deletions cut 5 bases from V and 4 bases from J, with 11 bases between. CDR3 in DNA: TGTGCCAGCAGCGGCCGGGATCCCACCGGGGAGCTGTTTTTT. Translation gives CASSGRDPTGELFF. Full variable domain (rest looked up from reference TRBV7-8 and TRBJ2-2): GAGVSQSPRYKVAKRGQDVALRCDPISGHVSLFWYQQALGQGPEFLTYFQNEAQLDKSGLPSDRFFAERPEGSVSTLKIQRTQQEDSAVYLCASSGRDPTGELFFGEGSRLTVL.

The V gene is TRBV18, the J gene TRBJ2-5, with TRBD2 as a possible D gene (5 bases). Germline V gene sequence: CDR1 KGHSH, CDR2 LQKENI. V lost 3 bases, J lost 1 base, and 12 bases lay in between. This CDR3 is built from 15 residues. The DNA of the CDR3 is TGTGCCAGCTCACCCTTTAGGAGCGGCCAAGAGACCCAGTACTTC. Its protein product is CASSPFRSGQETQYF.

The rearrangement links TRBV4-3 to TRBJ2-5; possible D gene TRBD1, 5 bases. The CDR3 is made up of 15 amino acids. Germline lookup yields CDR1 LGHNA and CDR2 YSLEER. With 0 bases removed from V and 2 bases from J, the gap between germline ends came to 10 bases. CDR3 nucleotide sequence: TGCGCCAGCAGCCAAGATTGGGGCAGGCAAGAGACCCAGTACTTC. This gives the protein CASSQDWGRQETQYF.

The J gene is TRBJ2-6, the V gene TRBV5-1; D not certain. V was trimmed by 3 bases and J by 1 base, leaving 11 bases between them. The germline V gene encodes CDR1 SGHRS and CDR2 YFSETQ. This CDR3 spans 16 amino acids. CDR3 in amino acids: CASSSADLSGANVLTF. In DNA, the CDR3 is TGCGCCAGCAGCTCGGCTGACCTATCTGGGGCCAACGTCCTGACTTTC. Filled out from reference TRBV5-1 and TRBJ2-6, the complete variable domain reads KAGVTQTPRYLIKTRGQQVTLSCSPISGHRSVSWYQQTPGQGLQFLFEYFSETQRNKGNFPGRFSGRQFSNSRSEMNVSTLELGDSALYLCASSSADLSGANVLTFGAGSRLTVL.

CDR3 nucleotides: TGCGCCAGCAGTTCTCCTAGCGGGAGTTTTGAGACCCAGTACTTC. It codes for CASSSPSGSFETQYF. J is TRBJ2-5 and V is TRBV5-1, with 10 bases identical to TRBD2. The CDR3 is made up of 15 amino acids. V was pared by 5 bases and J by 5 bases, with 9 bases of the junction left unmatched. The germline V gene has CDR1 SGHRS and CDR2 YFSETQ.

V and J are TRBV10-1 and TRBJ2-7, with 16 bases identical to TRBD2. The CDR3 runs to 18 residues. With V trimmed by 10 bases and J by 4 bases, 16 bases remained unmatched. CDR1 is WNHNN, CDR2 SYGVQD, per germline (reference sequence). For the CDR3, the DNA is TGCGCCATCCATAGCCCCGGGACTAGCGGGAGGGCCTCGTACGAGCAGTACTTC. This sequence encodes CAIHSPGTSGRASYEQYF.

V and J are TRBV28 and TRBJ2-7, with D uncertain. The germline V gene encodes CDR1 MDHEN and CDR2 SYDVKM. This CDR3 is 11 amino acids long. V was shortened by 10 bases and J by 1 base, with 8 bases between the two germline ends. The CDR3 here is CATQGSYEQYF. In DNA, the CDR3 is TGTGCCACCCAAGGGTCCTACGAGCAGTACTTC. Full variable domain (rest looked up from reference TRBV28 and TRBJ2-7): DVKVTQSSRYLVKRTGEKVFLECVQDMDHENMFWYRQDPGLGLRLIYFSYDVKMKEKGDIPEGYSVSREKKERFSLILESASTNQTSMYLCATQGSYEQYFGPGTRLTVT.